What follows are 19 T cell receptor beta chains derived from one specimen sequenced in a study of shared clonotypes between healthy human individuals. Sequencing was performed with immunoSEQ multiplex PCR; in TCRdb, only in-frame clones are kept and a portion is missing. The table records a few million clones, over 90% of them present only once. The sample consisted of naive CD4+ T cells from PBMCs. Indicated subset: CD45RA+ positively selected. Receptors originate from a man aged 18 to 35 in good health. Some clones in this sample may be carry-over from other donors' samples.

This clone was counted once. The chain joins TRBV7-2 to TRBJ2-1, with 11 bases matching TRBD2. The germline CDR1 and CDR2 sequences are SGHTA and FQGNSA. This CDR3 spans 16 amino acids. V shed 3 bases, J shed 7 bases, and the junction held 8 bases outside the gene matches. The CDR3 loop is CASSFSGRARWNEQFF. For the CDR3, the DNA is TGTGCCAGCAGCTTTAGCGGGAGGGCCCGGTGGAATGAGCAGTTCTTC.

A few counts support this clone. The rearrangement links TRBV28 to TRBJ1-4, with D possibly being TRBD1 (5 bases). Trimming left V 7 bases short and J 10 bases short, with 10 bases between. The germline gives CDR1 MDHEN, CDR2 SYDVKM. This CDR3 has 11 residues. CDR3 in DNA: TGTGCCAGCACCCTCCAGGGAAAACTGTTTTTT. Translation: CASTLQGKLFF.

J is TRBJ1-2 and V is TRBV28, with TRBD1 identical over 7 bases. J gave up 4 bases and V 5 bases, and 10 bases lay outside the gene matches. CDR1 and CDR2 from the germline V gene are MDHEN and SYDVKM. This CDR3 comprises 15 residues. CDR3 sequence: CASSGTVTTGYGYTF. CDR3 DNA sequence: TGTGCCAGCAGTGGGACAGTCACCACGGGCTATGGCTACACCTTC.

This clone appeared a single time. The chain carries TRBV6-1 and TRBJ2-3; TRBD2 agrees at 11 bases. The ends lost 4 bases at V and 5 bases at J; junction bases unmatched: 2. CDR1 is MNHNS, CDR2 SASEGT, per germline. This CDR3 is 14 amino acids long. CDR3 region: CASSVAGGVDTQYF. The CDR3 bases are TGTGCCAGCAGTGTAGCGGGAGGGGTAGATACGCAGTATTTT.

Turning to this clone: Distinct nucleotide sequences in the sample also encode this CDR3. The chain links TRBV5-1 to TRBJ2-7; D perhaps matches TRBD2 (5 bases). The germline V and J ends were trimmed by 8 bases and 3 bases, with 15 bases remaining between them. Germline V gene data show CDR1 as SGHRS and CDR2 as YFSETQ. This CDR3 is 13 amino acids long. In DNA, the CDR3 is TGCGCCAGTTCTGAGACGGGGATCTACGAGCAGTACTTC. This codes for CASSETGIYEQYF.

This chain uses TRBV6-5 with TRBJ1-5; D gene unclear. The CDR3 is made up of 14 amino acids. Germline values: CDR1 MNHEY, CDR2 SVGAGI. V was clipped by 0 bases and J by 4 bases, with 7 bases between them. CDR3 loop: CASSYSQANQPQHF. For the CDR3, the DNA is TGTGCCAGCAGTTACTCCCAGGCTAATCAGCCCCAGCATTTT.

This chain uses TRBV6-5 with TRBJ1-1, with D possibly matching TRBD1 (5 bases). The CDR3 loop spans 15 amino acids. The V and J ends lost 2 bases and 7 bases respectively, with 17 bases between them. Germline V gives CDR1 MNHEY, CDR2 SVGAGI. CDR3 coding DNA: TGTGCCAGCAGTTACCAGAAGGCTGGGACCATTGAAGCTTTCTTT. Translating it yields CASSYQKAGTIEAFF.

V is TRBV4-2 and J is TRBJ1-4; D remains unclear. Trimming removed 0 bases from V and 0 bases from J, with 5 bases in between. The CDR3 runs 15 residues. Germline V gene lookup returns CDR1 LGHNA and CDR2 YNFKEQ. The CDR3 is CASSQEMATNEKLFF. CDR3 nucleotides: TGTGCCAGCAGCCAAGAAATGGCAACTAATGAAAAACTGTTTTTT.

This clone was detected once. The rearrangement uses TRBV19 and TRBJ2-1; D is perhaps TRBD1 or TRBD2 (5 bases each). Germline-derived CDR1 and CDR2 are LNHDA and SQIVND (reference sequence). The V gene lost 9 bases and the J gene lost 8 bases, with 20 bases spanning the gap. The CDR3 sequence is 14 residues long. CDR3 bases: TGTGCCAGCCTACCGAGGCAGGGACGTTATGAGCAGTTCTTC. Translation gives CASLPRQGRYEQFF.

The chain has TRBV29-1 and TRBJ2-7, with 12 bases lining up with TRBD2. The CDR3 extends over 13 amino acids. V lost 4 bases and J lost 5; bases outside the gene matches: 3. In germline, CDR1 is SQVTM, CDR2 ANQGSEA. CDR3 protein: CSVGGLAGHEQYF. The CDR3 nucleotides read TGCAGCGTTGGGGGACTAGCGGGCCACGAGCAGTACTTC.

Concerning this clone itself: This specimen includes other DNA sequences encoding the same CDR3. This sequence joins TRBV10-1 and TRBJ1-5, with D unclear. Between the trimmed V and J ends, which lost 6 bases and 3 bases, there was a span of 9 bases. Looked up from germline, CDR1 is WNHNN and CDR2 is SYGVQD (reference sequence). This CDR3 is 13 amino acids long. The CDR3 coding sequence is TGCGCCAGCAGCGCGGGGTTCAATCAGCCCCAGCATTTT. It is translated as CASSAGFNQPQHF.

The V call is TRBV5-1, the J call TRBJ2-5; 9 bases match TRBD1. Germline values: CDR1 SGHRS, CDR2 YFSETQ. CDR3 length: 15 residues. V was clipped by 4 bases and J by 2 bases; unmatched bases: 6. The CDR3 here is CASSGLGTGQETQYF. CDR3 in DNA: TGCGCCAGCAGCGGCCTGGGGACAGGGCAAGAGACCCAGTACTTC.

The chain has TRBV5-1 and TRBJ2-7; TRBD1 agrees at 10 bases. Germline V gene sequence: CDR1 SGHRS, CDR2 YFSETQ. The trim removed 4 bases at V and 3 bases at J, leaving 7 bases unmatched. The CDR3 loop spans 15 amino acids. The CDR3 here is CASSPEGQGHYEQYF. In DNA, the CDR3 is TGCGCCAGCAGCCCCGAGGGACAGGGGCACTACGAGCAGTACTTC.

The chain employs TRBV18 and TRBJ1-2; D is possibly TRBD1 (6 bases). Germline lookup yields CDR1 KGHSH and CDR2 LQKENI. V dropped 3 bases and J dropped 7 bases, with 12 bases sitting between them. CDR3 length: 13 residues. DNA of the CDR3: TGTGCCAGCTCACCTTCACAGGGTACTGGCTACACCTTC. Its translation: CASSPSQGTGYTF.

About this clone itself: The conserved final phenylalanine or tryptophan is absent from the CDR3, which likely points to a read error. It is unclear where the CDR3 begins or ends on the DNA, so no DNA is shown, and the CDR3 is as TCRdb lists it. The chain couples TRBV20-1 to TRBJ1-2; no DNA check was done on the table's D call, TRBD1. The CDR3 has 11 amino acids, counting both end residues. Germline assignment: CDR1 DFQATT and CDR2 SNEGSKA (reference sequence). This CDR3 is CSPNKVQDQIG.

The J gene is TRBJ1-4, the V gene TRBV28, with TRBD1 identical over 8 bases. The CDR3 spans 15 residues. Per germline, CDR1 MDHEN and CDR2 SYDVKM. Germline trimming cut 5 bases from V and 3 bases from J; bases unmatched to any gene: 5. The CDR3 spells CASSLPTGANEKLFF. As DNA, the CDR3 is TGTGCCAGCAGTCTCCCGACAGGGGCTAATGAAAAACTGTTTTTT. Full variable domain (missing parts from reference TRBV28 and TRBJ1-4): DVKVTQSSRYLVKRTGEKVFLECVQDMDHENMFWYRQDPGLGLRLIYFSYDVKMKEKGDIPEGYSVSREKKERFSLILESASTNQTSMYLCASSLPTGANEKLFFGSGTQLSVL.

The V and J genes are TRBV14 and TRBJ2-2; 7 nucleotides align to TRBD1. V trimming: 6 bases; J trimming: 2 bases; junction bases outside the gene matches: 6. The germline V gene encodes CDR1 SGHDN and CDR2 FVKESK. The CDR3 is 15 residues long. The CDR3 nucleotides read TGTGCCAGCAGTCGTGGGACAGTAAACACCGGGGAGCTGTTTTTT. Translation gives CASSRGTVNTGELFF.

Concerning this clone: Within the sample, other DNA sequences also encode this same CDR3. The V call is TRBV28, the J call TRBJ2-1, with 7 bases aligning to TRBD2. This CDR3 region has 16 residues. Germline CDR1 is MDHEN and CDR2 is SYDVKM. J gave up 0 bases and V 4 bases, and 6 bases lay outside the gene matches. The CDR3 sequence is CASSSSSGSSYNEQFF. For the CDR3, the DNA is TGTGCCAGCAGTTCCTCTAGCGGAAGCTCCTACAATGAGCAGTTCTTC.

This chain uses TRBV7-6 with TRBJ2-2, with TRBD2 matching over 7 bases. CDR1 is SGHVS and CDR2 is FNYEAQ in the germline V gene. With V trimmed by 1 base and J by 0 bases, 11 bases remained unmatched. The CDR3 consists of 19 residues. CDR3 nucleotide sequence: TGTGCCAGCAGCTTAGAACCCGGGAGGCCCTACACGAACACCGGGGAGCTGTTTTTT. Encoded protein: CASSLEPGRPYTNTGELFF.